These T cell receptor beta chains were read from a single sample in a study of OX40 agonist ivuxolimab in advanced cancers. Repertoires were generated with immunoSEQ multiplex PCR, while TCRdb's copy carries only in-frame clones and drops some. The data show about 55,000 clones, 86% seen once. The specimen was CD4+ or CD8+ T cells sorted from blood, collected in a trial of the OX40 agonist ivuxolimab. These receptors were obtained from an adult with an advanced solid tumor such as melanoma, head and neck, liver or kidney cancer. Each CDR3 is given with its conserved first and last residue. A D gene is named only where the DNA matches it firmly. Clone size is not always given. Where it is, it says once, few, many or a class for expanded clones.

cdr3_aa	cdr3_nt	clone_size	d_call	j_call	v_call
CASSLWGGRVYNEQFF	TGTGCCAGCAGTTTATGGGGCGGGAGGGTTTACAATGAGCAGTTCTTC	NA	TRBD2	TRBJ2-1	TRBV27
CASSHLDVRTDTQYF	TGTGCCAGCTCACATTTAGATGTTCGCACAGATACGCAGTATTTT	NA	NA	TRBJ2-3	TRBV18
CASSQDRVREKLFF	TGCGCCAGCAGCCAAGACAGGGTGAGGGAAAAACTGTTTTTT	NA	NA	TRBJ1-4	TRBV4-1
CASSPKGQPSYEQYF	TGTGCCAGCAGCCCAAAGGGACAGCCCTCCTACGAGCAGTACTTC	NA	TRBD1	TRBJ2-7	TRBV5-4
CASSIRAGANVLTF	TGTGCCAGTAGTATTAGGGCTGGGGCCAACGTCCTGACTTTC	NA	NA	TRBJ2-6	TRBV19
CASSKGVGEYNEQFF	TGTGCCAGCAGCAAAGGAGTTGGGGAGTACAATGAGCAGTTCTTC	once	NA	TRBJ2-1	TRBV7-8
CASSESERGFWEKLFF	TGTGCCAGCAGTGAATCGGAAAGGGGCTTTTGGGAAAAACTGTTTTTT	once	NA	TRBJ1-4	TRBV25-1
CASRSGGTLIGGQYF	TGTGCCAGTCGAAGTGGAGGGACCCTCATCGGCGGGCAGTATTTT	NA	NA	TRBJ2-3	TRBV19
CASSLATGPWDTQYF	TGTGCTAGCAGCTTAGCTACCGGGCCTTGGGATACGCAGTATTTT	NA	NA	TRBJ2-3	TRBV7-7
CASPGQGREKLFF	TGTGCCAGTCCGGGACAGGGGCGAGAAAAACTGTTTTTT	NA	TRBD1	TRBJ1-4	TRBV30
CATSRDRRSSGNTIYF	TGTGCCACCAGCAGAGATCGGAGGAGCTCTGGAAACACCATATATTTT	NA	NA	TRBJ1-3	TRBV15
CATSRSSGGFASPNTGELFF	TGTGCCACCAGCAGATCATCAGGGGGCTTCGCATCACCGAACACCGGGGAGCTGTTTTTT	NA	TRBD1	TRBJ2-2	TRBV15
CASSLYSGRGEQYF	TGTGCCAGCAGTTTATACAGCGGGAGGGGGGAGCAGTACTTC	NA	TRBD2	TRBJ2-7	TRBV28
CASSDHRFPYEQYF	TGTGCCAGCAGTGACCACAGGTTCCCCTACGAGCAGTACTTC	NA	NA	TRBJ2-7	TRBV27
CASSFSGHGAGYTF	TGTGCCAGCAGCTTTAGTGGACACGGCGCTGGCTACACCTTC	NA	NA	TRBJ1-2	TRBV7-9
CASSFGLADRETQYF	TGTGCCAGCAGCTTCGGACTAGCGGATAGGGAGACCCAGTACTTC	NA	TRBD2	TRBJ2-5	TRBV5-6
CASSLLVTSGSGETQYF	TGTGCCAGCAGCTTATTGGTTACTAGCGGGAGTGGGGAGACCCAGTACTTC	once	TRBD2	TRBJ2-5	TRBV11-1
CASSDGSINQPQHF	TGCGCCAGCAGTGACGGATCGATTAATCAGCCCCAGCATTTT	NA	NA	TRBJ1-5	TRBV10-1
CASTVSRDGYGYTF	TGTGCCAGCACCGTATCCCGGGATGGCTATGGCTACACCTTC	NA	NA	TRBJ1-2	TRBV2
CASSRGQLGEQYF	TGCGCCAGCAGCAGGGGCCAGCTGGGCGAGCAGTACTTC	NA	NA	TRBJ2-7	TRBV5-1
CASSLVPPSGSYGEQFF	TGTGCCAGCAGCTTAGTCCCCCCTAGCGGGAGTTATGGTGAGCAGTTCTTC	NA	TRBD2	TRBJ2-1	TRBV7-8
CASSDYPGTGVMNTEAFF	TGTGCCAGCAGCGATTACCCCGGGACAGGGGTTATGAACACTGAAGCTTTCTTT	NA	TRBD1	TRBJ1-1	TRBV7-6